This T cell receptor beta chain was sequenced during a study of T cells after yellow fever vaccination. Study information: Fractions with few cells were prepared using SMART-Seq v4 Ultra Low Input.

General study results and limits: Of the clonotypes, a small share occurred in both CD4 and CD8 compartments.

Each CDR3 protein is one row after TCRdb ran MiXCR on the 5' RACE reads. The table has 400,000 or so distinct CDR3 sequences, 6.2% seen once. The CDR3 is made up of 14 amino acids. The V gene lost 5 bases and the J gene lost 1 base, with 11 bases spanning the gap. Looked up from germline, CDR1 is SEHNR and CDR2 is FQNEAQ (reference sequence). This clonotype was counted only a few times. The antigen is undetermined. Sequenced material: PBMCs, taken 5 days after the yellow fever booster vaccination. This clonotype was sampled from a young man who received the YFV17D yellow fever vaccine. The chain has TRBV7-9 and TRBJ1-1; D is uncertain. CDR3 in DNA: TGTGCCAGCAGCCCCCCGCAAAAGAACACTGAAGCTTTCTTT. Its protein is CASSPPQKNTEAFF.